Listed here is a single TCR beta chain. In germline, CDR1 is MNHEY, CDR2 SMNVEV (reference sequence). V was clipped by 0 bases and J by 4 bases, with 15 bases between them. There are 16 residues in the CDR3. Generated by immunoSEQ multiplex PCR, the TCRdb table keeps only in-frame clones and is missing some. The sample lists about 76,000 clones; around nine tenths were seen once. The data belong to a study of blood T cell repertoires in COVID-19. As for the study in general: From T cells, B-cell-depleted T cells, or PBMCs came the material, which was cDNA or gDNA.

The genes are TRBV27 and TRBJ1-2, with a possible D match to TRBD1 (6 bases). The receptor comes from a young man with acute or convalescent COVID-19. The sequencing input was peripheral blood. In DNA, the CDR3 is TGTGCCAGCAGTTTATCTATGGTCACAGGGCCCTATGGCTACACCTTC. It is translated as CASSLSMVTGPYGYTF.